Presented here are 28 T cell receptor beta chains from one specimen sequenced in a study of T cells expressing NK-cell markers. TCRdb re-called the 5' RACE reads, yielding one record per CDR3 amino acid sequence without DNA. In all, the sample yields some 440,000 distinct CDR3 sequences. Sample: blood T cells: a sorted CD56 or NKG2C T cell subset, CD4+ or CD8+ T cells, or bulk PBMC T cells (not recorded which). Source of these receptors: a woman aged 45-65 years in good health.

CDR3: CATSDGGNNEQFF. The chain is built from TRBV24-1 and TRBJ2-1; with no DNA, the TCRdb D assignment of TRBD1 cannot be verified. CDR1 is KGHDR, CDR2 SFDVKD, per germline. CDR3 size: 13 residues.

The V gene is TRBV12-3 or TRBV12-4, the J gene TRBJ2-7; TCRdb gives TRBD2 as the D gene, but with no DNA this cannot be confirmed. The length of the CDR3 is 14 residues. CDR3 in amino acids: CASSLGMGAGEQYF.

The CDR3 loop is CASSRGAGAPRSSSYEQYF. The rearrangement links TRBV21-1 to TRBJ2-7; TCRdb's D call of TRBD2 is untestable without DNA. TRBV21-1 is marked as a pseudogene. The CDR3 is 19 residues long.

V usage is TRBV20-1 and J usage is TRBJ2-7; TCRdb's D call, TRBD2, is unchecked because there is no DNA. CDR1 is DFQATT, CDR2 SNEGSKA, per germline (reference sequence). The length of the CDR3 is 15 residues. The CDR3 protein is CSAREGTSGVYEQYF.

V usage is TRBV29-1 and J usage is TRBJ2-1; TCRdb's D gene call, TRBD1, goes unchecked for lack of DNA. Germline-derived CDR1 and CDR2 are SQVTM and ANQGSEA. The length of the CDR3 is 12 residues. The CDR3 loop reads CSVRGTEAEQFF.

The V and J genes are TRBV5-5 and TRBJ1-2. From germline, CDR1 is SGHKS and CDR2 YYEKEE (reference sequence). The length of the CDR3 is 13 residues. The CDR3 here is CASSLDAGYGYTF.

The rearrangement links TRBV5-1 to TRBJ2-1; TCRdb's D call, TRBD2, is unchecked because there is no DNA. Germline V gene sequence: CDR1 SGHRS, CDR2 YFSETQ. The CDR3 contains 20 residues. CDR3 loop: CASSPPGLAGGPGLDNEQFF. Looking up the rest from reference TRBV5-1 and TRBJ2-1 gives the full variable domain: KAGVTQTPRYLIKTRGQQVTLSCSPISGHRSVSWYQQTPGQGLQFLFEYFSETQRNKGNFPGRFSGRQFSNSRSEMNVSTLELGDSALYLCASSPPGLAGGPGLDNEQFFGPGTRLTVL.

CDR3 amino acids: CASSDHSGSQTDTQYF. The rearrangement uses TRBV6-6 and TRBJ2-3; TCRdb calls TRBD2, which cannot be checked without DNA. This CDR3 has 16 residues. Germline V CDR1 and CDR2: MNHNY, SVGAGI (reference sequence).

The chain carries TRBV20-1 and TRBJ2-1; TCRdb returns TRBD1, unconfirmable since there is no DNA. CDR3 length: 13 amino acids. Germline values: CDR1 DFQATT, CDR2 SNEGSKA (reference sequence). CDR3 sequence: CSASDRDFNEQFF.

The chain couples TRBV15 to TRBJ2-1. CDR1 LNHNV and CDR2 YYDKDF come from the germline V gene (reference sequence). The CDR3 runs 14 residues. The chain's CDR3 is CATGLVVSYNEQFF.

The gene calls are TRBV12-3 or TRBV12-4 and TRBJ1-3. The CDR3 sequence is 12 residues long. The chain's CDR3 is CASSYPGNTIYF.

CDR3 amino acids: CASSYSTAVMYEQYF. This sequence joins TRBV6-5 and TRBJ2-7. The CDR3 is 15 residues long. Germline loops: CDR1 MNHEY, CDR2 SVGAGI.

The chain carries TRBV29-1 and TRBJ1-2; TCRdb reports TRBD1, a call that lacks DNA to check it against. Germline loops: CDR1 SQVTM, CDR2 ANQGSEA. The CDR3 consists of 11 residues. CDR3 in amino acids: CSAGQGYGYTF.

The chain couples TRBV6-1 to TRBJ2-5; the D call of TRBD2 rests on TCRdb alone, since no DNA is present to check it. Germline values: CDR1 MNHNS, CDR2 SASEGT. The CDR3 has 15 amino acids. The CDR3 reads CASSELAGGGETQYF.

The V and J genes are TRBV7-6 and TRBJ1-1. Germline CDR1 SGHVS, CDR2 FNYEAQ. This CDR3 has 15 residues. This chain's CDR3 is CASSLDLRVEEEAFF.

The chain uses TRBV20-1 and TRBJ2-1; TCRdb lists TRBD2, though no DNA is available to test this call. This CDR3 has 15 amino acids. Germline loops: CDR1 DFQATT, CDR2 SNEGSKA (reference sequence). CDR3 in amino acids: CSARGDFSGSSEQFF.

V and J are TRBV20-1 and TRBJ1-1; TCRdb selects TRBD1, and the lack of DNA leaves this call unchecked. The CDR3 is 15 residues long. Germline loops: CDR1 DFQATT, CDR2 SNEGSKA (reference sequence). CDR3 residues: CSARDGGWMNTEAFF.

The chain has TRBV7-2 and TRBJ1-2. The CDR3 has 15 residues. Germline lookup yields CDR1 SGHTA and CDR2 FQGNSA. The CDR3 sequence: CASSLATDTSYGYTF.

The chain has TRBV20-1 and TRBJ2-3; TCRdb names TRBD1, which stays unverified in the absence of DNA. CDR1 is DFQATT, CDR2 SNEGSKA, per germline (reference sequence). The length of the CDR3 is 12 residues. CDR3: CSAARGPDTQYF.

The CDR3 is CASSQAARGLSGANVLTF. V is TRBV3-1 and J is TRBJ2-6; TCRdb names TRBD1, which stays unverified in the absence of DNA. The germline V gene has CDR1 LGHDT and CDR2 YNNKEL (reference sequence). The CDR3 covers 18 residues.

The gene calls are TRBV20-1 and TRBJ1-1; the D gene TCRdb calls, TRBD1, cannot be checked with no DNA. Germline V gene sequence: CDR1 DFQATT, CDR2 SNEGSKA (reference sequence). The CDR3 loop spans 15 amino acids. CDR3 amino acids: CSARDFGTGFTEAFF.

V is TRBV5-1 and J is TRBJ2-1; TCRdb's D call, TRBD1, is unchecked because there is no DNA. This CDR3 spans 16 amino acids. Germline V lookup: CDR1 SGHRS, CDR2 YFSETQ. This CDR3 reads CASSPRTGGGYNEQFF.

This chain connects TRBV20-1 to TRBJ1-1; checking the TCRdb D call of TRBD1 is not possible without DNA. Per germline, CDR1 DFQATT and CDR2 SNEGSKA (reference sequence). The CDR3 has 13 amino acids. The CDR3 reads CSARGGDDTEAFF.

The V and J genes are TRBV18 and TRBJ1-2; as DNA is missing, the TRBD1 call by TCRdb cannot be tested. The germline V gene encodes CDR1 KGHSH and CDR2 LQKENI. The CDR3 has 15 residues. This CDR3 reads CASSPRTGRNYGYTF.

The chain employs TRBV2 and TRBJ2-1; TCRdb proposes TRBD1, but this gene call is untestable without DNA. Per germline, CDR1 SNHLY and CDR2 FYNNEI. The CDR3 spans 12 residues. This chain's CDR3 is CASKGGRNEQFF.

The rearrangement uses TRBV6-2 or TRBV6-3 and TRBJ2-5; checking the TCRdb D call of TRBD2 is not possible without DNA. Germline V CDR1 and CDR2: MNHEY, SVGEGT. The CDR3 covers 15 residues. CDR3: CASLEPISGGETQYF.

The chain combines TRBV15 with TRBJ2-1; lacking DNA, the TRBD2 call made by TCRdb goes unchecked. The CDR3 covers 17 residues. The germline gives CDR1 LNHNV, CDR2 YYDKDF (reference sequence). This chain's CDR3 is CATSGRRQASSYNEQFF. The whole variable domain, remainder taken from reference TRBV15 and TRBJ2-1, is DAMVIQNPRYQVTQFGKPVTLSCSQTLNHNVMYWYQQKSSQAPKLLFHYYDKDFNNEADTPDNFQSRRPNTSFCFLDIRSPGLGDTAMYLCATSGRRQASSYNEQFFGPGTRLTVL.

The gene calls are TRBV29-1 and TRBJ1-2; TCRdb's assignment of TRBD1 cannot be checked, as there is no DNA. The germline gives CDR1 SQVTM, CDR2 ANQGSEA. This CDR3 comprises 13 residues. The CDR3 region is CSVYSAGLTGYTF.